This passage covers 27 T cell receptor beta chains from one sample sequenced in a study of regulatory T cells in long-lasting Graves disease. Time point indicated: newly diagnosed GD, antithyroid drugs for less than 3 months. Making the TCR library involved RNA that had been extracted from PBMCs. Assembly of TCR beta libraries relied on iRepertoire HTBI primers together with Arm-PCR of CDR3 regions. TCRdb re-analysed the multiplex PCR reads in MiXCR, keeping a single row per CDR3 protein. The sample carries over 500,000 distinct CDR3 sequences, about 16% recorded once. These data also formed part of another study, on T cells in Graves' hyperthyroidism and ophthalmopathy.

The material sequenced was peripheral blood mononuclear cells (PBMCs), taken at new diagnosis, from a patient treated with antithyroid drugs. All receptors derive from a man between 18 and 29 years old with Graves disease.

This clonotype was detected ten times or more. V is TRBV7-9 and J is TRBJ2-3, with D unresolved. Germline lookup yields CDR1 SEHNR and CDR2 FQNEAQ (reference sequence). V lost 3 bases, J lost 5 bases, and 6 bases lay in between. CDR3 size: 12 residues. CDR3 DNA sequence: TGTGCCAGCAGCTTCCCGGTAGATACGCAGTATTTT. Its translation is CASSFPVDTQYF.

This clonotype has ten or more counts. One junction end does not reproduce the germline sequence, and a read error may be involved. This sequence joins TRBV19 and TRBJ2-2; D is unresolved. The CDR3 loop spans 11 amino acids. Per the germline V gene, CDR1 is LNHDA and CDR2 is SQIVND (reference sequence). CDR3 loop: CASSNTGELFF. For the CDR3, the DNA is TGTGCCAGCAGTAACACCGGGGAGCTGTTTTTT.

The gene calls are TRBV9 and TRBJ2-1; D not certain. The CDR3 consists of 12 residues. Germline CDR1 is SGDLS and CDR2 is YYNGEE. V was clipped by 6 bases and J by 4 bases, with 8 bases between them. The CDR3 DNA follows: TGTGCCAGCATCTGGAGTTACAATGAGCAGTTCTTC. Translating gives CASIWSYNEQFF. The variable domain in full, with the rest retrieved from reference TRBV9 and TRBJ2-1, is DSGVTQTPKHLITATGQRVTLRCSPRSGDLSVYWYQQSLDQGLQFLIQYYNGEERAKGNILERFSAQQFPDLHSELNLSSLELGDSALYFCASIWSYNEQFFGPGTRLTVL.

CDR3 residues: CASSPGPSVMRETQYF. The CDR3 nucleotides read TGTGCCAGCAGTCCGGGACCATCTGTGATGCGGGAGACCCAGTACTTC. This sequence joins TRBV14 and TRBJ2-5; the D gene could be TRBD1 or TRBD2 (5 bases each). CDR1 is SGHDN and CDR2 is FVKESK in the germline V gene. Trimming took off 6 bases at V and 5 bases at J, with 22 bases between the two ends. The CDR3 is 16 residues long.

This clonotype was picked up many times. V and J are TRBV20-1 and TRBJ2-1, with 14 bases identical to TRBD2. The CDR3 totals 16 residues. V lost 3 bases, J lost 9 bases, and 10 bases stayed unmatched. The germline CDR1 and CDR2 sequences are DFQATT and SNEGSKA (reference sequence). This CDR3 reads CSARRGLAGVSGEQFF. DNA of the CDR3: TGCAGTGCTAGGAGGGGACTAGCGGGAGTTTCTGGTGAGCAGTTCTTC.

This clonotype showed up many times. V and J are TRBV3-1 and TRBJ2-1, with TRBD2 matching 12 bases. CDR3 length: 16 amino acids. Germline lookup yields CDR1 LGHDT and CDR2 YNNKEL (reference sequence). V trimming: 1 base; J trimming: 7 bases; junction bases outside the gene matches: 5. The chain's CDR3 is CASSQGLAGVSNEQFF. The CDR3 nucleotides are TGTGCCAGCAGCCAAGGACTAGCGGGAGTATCAAATGAGCAGTTCTTC.

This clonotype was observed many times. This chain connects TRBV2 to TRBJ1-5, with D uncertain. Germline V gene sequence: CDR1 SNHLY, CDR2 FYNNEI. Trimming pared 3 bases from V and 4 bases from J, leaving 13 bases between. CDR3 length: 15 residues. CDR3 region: CASSEGRVGNQPQHF. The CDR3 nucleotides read TGTGCCAGCAGTGAGGGGAGGGTTGGGAATCAGCCCCAGCATTTT.

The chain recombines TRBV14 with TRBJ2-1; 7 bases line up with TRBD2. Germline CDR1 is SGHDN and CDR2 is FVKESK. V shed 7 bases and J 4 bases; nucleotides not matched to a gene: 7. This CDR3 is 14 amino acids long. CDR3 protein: CASKKRGLYNEQFF. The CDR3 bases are TGTGCCAGCAAGAAGCGGGGCTTATACAATGAGCAGTTCTTC.

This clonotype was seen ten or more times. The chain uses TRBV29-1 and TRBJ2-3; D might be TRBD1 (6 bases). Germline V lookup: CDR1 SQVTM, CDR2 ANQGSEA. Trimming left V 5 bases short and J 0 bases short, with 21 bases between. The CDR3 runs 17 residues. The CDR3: CSVPPPLDRTSTDTQYF. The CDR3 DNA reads TGCAGCGTTCCCCCTCCCTTGGACAGAACTAGCACAGATACGCAGTATTTT.

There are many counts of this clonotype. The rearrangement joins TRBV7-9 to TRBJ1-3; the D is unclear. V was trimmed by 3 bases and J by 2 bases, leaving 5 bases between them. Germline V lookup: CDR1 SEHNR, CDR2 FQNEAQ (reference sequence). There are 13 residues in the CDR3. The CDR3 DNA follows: TGTGCCAGCAGCTTGGGGACTGGAAACACCATATATTTT. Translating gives CASSLGTGNTIYF.

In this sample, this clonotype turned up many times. CDR3 in amino acids: CASSLTGYGNTEAFF. CDR3 nucleotides: TGTGCCAGCAGCTTAACCGGGTATGGGAACACTGAAGCTTTCTTT. The chain joins TRBV11-2 to TRBJ1-1; D is undetermined. In germline, CDR1 is SGHAT, CDR2 FQNNGV. V lost 2 bases to trimming and J lost 1 base, with 11 bases between them. The CDR3 length is 15 residues.

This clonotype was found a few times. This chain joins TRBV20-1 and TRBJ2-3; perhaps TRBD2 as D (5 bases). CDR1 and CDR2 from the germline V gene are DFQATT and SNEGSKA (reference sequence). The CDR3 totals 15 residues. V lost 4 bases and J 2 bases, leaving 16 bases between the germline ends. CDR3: CSATNPGINTDTQYF. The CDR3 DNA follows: TGCAGTGCTACGAACCCGGGGATTAACACAGATACGCAGTATTTT.

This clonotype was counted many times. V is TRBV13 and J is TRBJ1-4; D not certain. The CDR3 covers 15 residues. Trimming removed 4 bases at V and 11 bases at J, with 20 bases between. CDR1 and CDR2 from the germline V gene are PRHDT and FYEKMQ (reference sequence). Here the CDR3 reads CASSSALFGPSKLFF. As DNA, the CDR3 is TGTGCCAGCAGCTCCGCTTTGTTCGGGCCCTCGAAACTGTTTTTT.

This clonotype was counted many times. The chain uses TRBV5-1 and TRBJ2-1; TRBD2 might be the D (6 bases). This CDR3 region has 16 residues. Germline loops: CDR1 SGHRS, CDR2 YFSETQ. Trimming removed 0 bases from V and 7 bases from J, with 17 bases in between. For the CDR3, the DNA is TGCGCCAGCAGCTTGGAGCTCGCGGGATCGGGAAATGAGCAGTTCTTC. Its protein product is CASSLELAGSGNEQFF.

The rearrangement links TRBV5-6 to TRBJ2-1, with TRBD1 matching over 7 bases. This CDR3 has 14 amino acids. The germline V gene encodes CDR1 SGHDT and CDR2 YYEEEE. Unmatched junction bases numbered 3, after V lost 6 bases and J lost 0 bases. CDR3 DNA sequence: TGTGCCAGCACAAGGACAGGCTCCTACAATGAGCAGTTCTTC. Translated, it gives CASTRTGSYNEQFF.

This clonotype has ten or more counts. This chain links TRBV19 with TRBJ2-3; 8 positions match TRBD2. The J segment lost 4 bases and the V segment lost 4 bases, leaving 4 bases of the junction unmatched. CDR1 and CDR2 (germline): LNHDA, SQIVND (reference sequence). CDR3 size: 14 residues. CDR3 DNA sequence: TGTGCCAGTAGTACCGCAGCGGGAGCAGATACGCAGTATTTT. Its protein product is CASSTAAGADTQYF.

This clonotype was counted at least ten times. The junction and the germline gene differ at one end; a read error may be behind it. The CDR3 spells CASSLDLSSYNEQFF. As DNA, the CDR3 is TGTGCCAGCAGCTTGGACTTAAGCTCCTACAATGAGCAGTTCTTC. The chain couples TRBV5-1 to TRBJ2-1, with D maybe TRBD2 (5 bases). The CDR3 extends over 15 amino acids. Germline lookup yields CDR1 SGHRS and CDR2 YFSETQ.

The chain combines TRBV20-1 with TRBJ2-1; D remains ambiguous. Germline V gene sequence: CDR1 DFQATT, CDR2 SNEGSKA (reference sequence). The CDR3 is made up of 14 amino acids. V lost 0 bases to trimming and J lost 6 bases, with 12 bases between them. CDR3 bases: TGCAGTGCTAGAGATGACTCTAGTGGCAATGAGCAGTTCTTC. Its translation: CSARDDSSGNEQFF.

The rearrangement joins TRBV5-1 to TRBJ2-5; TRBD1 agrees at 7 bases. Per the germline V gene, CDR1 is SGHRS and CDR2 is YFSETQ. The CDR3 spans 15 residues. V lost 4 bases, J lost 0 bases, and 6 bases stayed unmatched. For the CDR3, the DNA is TGCGCCAGCAGCCCCCTCGACAGGGACCAAGAGACCCAGTACTTC. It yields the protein CASSPLDRDQETQYF.

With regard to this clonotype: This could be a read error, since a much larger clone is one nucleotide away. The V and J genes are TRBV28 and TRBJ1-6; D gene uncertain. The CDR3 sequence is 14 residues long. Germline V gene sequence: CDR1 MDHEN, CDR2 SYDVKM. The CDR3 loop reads CASRRSLYNSPPHF. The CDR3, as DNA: TGTGCCAGCAGGAGGTCCCTCTATAATTCACCCCCCCACTTT.

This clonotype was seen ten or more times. CDR3 residues: CASSLVPRVPTSGRYNEQFF. The CDR3, as DNA: TGTGCCAGCAGCTTAGTCCCCCGTGTGCCGACTAGCGGGAGGTACAATGAGCAGTTCTTC. The V and J genes are TRBV11-2 and TRBJ2-1, with 13 bases matching TRBD2. The CDR3 length is 20 residues. Trimming at V came to 1 base and at J to 4 bases, leaving 13 bases not matched to a gene. Looked up from germline, CDR1 is SGHAT and CDR2 is FQNNGV.

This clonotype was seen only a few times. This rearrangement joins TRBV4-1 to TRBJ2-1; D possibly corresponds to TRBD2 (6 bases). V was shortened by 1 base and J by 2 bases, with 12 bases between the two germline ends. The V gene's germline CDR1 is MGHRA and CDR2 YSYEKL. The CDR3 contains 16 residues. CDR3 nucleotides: TGCGCCAGCAGCCAAGGCGCGGGACGCACCTACAATGAGCAGTTCTTC. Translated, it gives CASSQGAGRTYNEQFF.

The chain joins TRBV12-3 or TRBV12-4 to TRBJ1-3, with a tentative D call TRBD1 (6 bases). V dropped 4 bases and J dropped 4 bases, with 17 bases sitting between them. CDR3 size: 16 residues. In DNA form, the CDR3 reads TGTGCCAGCAGTTATGGCGGGGGGGCACGCGGAAACACCATATATTTT. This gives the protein CASSYGGGARGNTIYF.

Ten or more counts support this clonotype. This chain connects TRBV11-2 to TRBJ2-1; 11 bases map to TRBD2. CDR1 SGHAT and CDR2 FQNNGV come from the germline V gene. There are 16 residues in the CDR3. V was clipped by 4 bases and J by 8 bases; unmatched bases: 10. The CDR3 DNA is TGTGCCAGCAGCTCGAGTAGCGGGAGGGTTTTGGATGAGCAGTTCTTC. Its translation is CASSSSSGRVLDEQFF.

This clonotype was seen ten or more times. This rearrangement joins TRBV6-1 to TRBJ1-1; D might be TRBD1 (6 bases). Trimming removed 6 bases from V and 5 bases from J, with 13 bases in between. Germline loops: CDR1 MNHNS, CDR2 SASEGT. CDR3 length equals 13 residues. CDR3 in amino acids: CASRESQGTEAFF. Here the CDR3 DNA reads TGTGCCAGCAGAGAGAGCCAGGGGACTGAAGCTTTCTTT.

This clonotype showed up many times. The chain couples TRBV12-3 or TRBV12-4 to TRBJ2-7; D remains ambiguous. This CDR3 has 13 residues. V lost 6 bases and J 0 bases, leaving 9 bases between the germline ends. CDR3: CASRQASSYEQYF. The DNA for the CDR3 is TGTGCCAGCAGGCAGGCCTCCTCCTACGAGCAGTACTTC.

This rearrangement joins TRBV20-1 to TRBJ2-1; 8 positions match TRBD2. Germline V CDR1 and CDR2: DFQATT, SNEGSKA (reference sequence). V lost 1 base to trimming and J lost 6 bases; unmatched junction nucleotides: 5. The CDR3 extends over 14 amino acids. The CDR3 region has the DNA TGCAGTGCTAGAGCGGGAGGGCTAACCAATGAGCAGTTCTTC. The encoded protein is CSARAGGLTNEQFF.